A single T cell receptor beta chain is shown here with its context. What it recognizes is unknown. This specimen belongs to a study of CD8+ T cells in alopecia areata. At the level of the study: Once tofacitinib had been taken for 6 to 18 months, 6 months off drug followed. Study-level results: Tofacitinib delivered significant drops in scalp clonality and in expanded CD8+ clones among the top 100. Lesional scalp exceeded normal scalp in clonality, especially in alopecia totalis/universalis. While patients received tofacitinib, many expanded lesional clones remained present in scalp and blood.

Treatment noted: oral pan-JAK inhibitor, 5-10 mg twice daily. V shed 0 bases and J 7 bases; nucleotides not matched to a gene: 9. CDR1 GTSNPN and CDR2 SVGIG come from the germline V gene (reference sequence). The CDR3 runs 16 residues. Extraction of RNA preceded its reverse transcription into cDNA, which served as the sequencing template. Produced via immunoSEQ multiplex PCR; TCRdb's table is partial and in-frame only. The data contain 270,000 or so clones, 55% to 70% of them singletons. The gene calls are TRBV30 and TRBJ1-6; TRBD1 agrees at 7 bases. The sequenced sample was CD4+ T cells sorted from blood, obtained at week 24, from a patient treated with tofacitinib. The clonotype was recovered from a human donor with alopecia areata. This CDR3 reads CAWSVKFRGQNSPLHF. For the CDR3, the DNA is TGTGCCTGGAGTGTAAAGTTCCGGGGACAGAATTCACCCCTCCACTTT.